This T cell receptor (beta chain) was retrieved from a study of T cells in Graves' hyperthyroidism and ophthalmopathy. Study-level results: The blood repertoire included most of the expanded thyroid clonotypes above 0.001.

Patients aged 18 to 65 had newly diagnosed hyperthyroidism lasting under 2 months. Exclusion followed for patients with uncontrolled infection, other autoimmune disease, pregnancy or lactation. TCR beta CDR3 sequences were amplified from RNA transcripts. During a first-round RT-PCR of the TCR CDR3, the HTBI primer set was used. TCRdb re-analysed the multiplex PCR reads in MiXCR, keeping a single row per CDR3 protein. This sample has hundreds of thousands of distinct CDR3 sequences, with about 45% found just once. Germline assignment: CDR1 SEHNR and CDR2 FQNEAQ (reference sequence). Trimming cost V 5 bases and J 3 bases, with 5 bases left between them. CDR3 length equals 12 residues. For this clonotype: Its target is unknown.

This receptor was identified in a woman aged 18-30 years with Graves' hyperthyroidism. The J gene is TRBJ1-3, the V gene TRBV7-9, with unresolved D. Input material: peripheral blood or thyroid tissue (not recorded which). The CDR3 here is CASSPYGNTIYF. The CDR3 DNA follows: TGTGCCAGCAGCCCCTATGGAAACACCATATATTTT.